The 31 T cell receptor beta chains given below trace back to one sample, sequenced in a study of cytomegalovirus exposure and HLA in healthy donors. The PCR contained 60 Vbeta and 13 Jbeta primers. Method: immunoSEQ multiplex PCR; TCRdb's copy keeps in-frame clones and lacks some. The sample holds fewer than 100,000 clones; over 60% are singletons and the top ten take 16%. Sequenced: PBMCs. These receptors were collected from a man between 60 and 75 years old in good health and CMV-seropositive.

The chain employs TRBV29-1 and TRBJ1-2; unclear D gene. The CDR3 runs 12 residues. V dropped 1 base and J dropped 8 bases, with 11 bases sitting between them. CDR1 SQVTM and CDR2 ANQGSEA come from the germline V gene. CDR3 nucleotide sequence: TGCAGCGTTGAAGTATCGGGGTCCGGCTACACCTTC. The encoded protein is CSVEVSGSGYTF.

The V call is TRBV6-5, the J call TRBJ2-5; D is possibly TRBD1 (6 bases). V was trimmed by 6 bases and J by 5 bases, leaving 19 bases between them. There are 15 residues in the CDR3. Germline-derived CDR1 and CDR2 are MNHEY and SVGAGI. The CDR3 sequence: CASSRQERGGETQYF. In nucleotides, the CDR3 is TGTGCCAGCAGCCGACAGGAGAGAGGCGGGGAGACCCAGTACTTC.

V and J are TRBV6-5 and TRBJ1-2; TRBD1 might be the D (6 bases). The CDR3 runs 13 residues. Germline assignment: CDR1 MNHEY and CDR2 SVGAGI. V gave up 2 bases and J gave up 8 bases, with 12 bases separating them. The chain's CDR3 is CASSYEGGGGYTF. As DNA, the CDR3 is TGTGCCAGCAGTTACGAAGGGGGTGGGGGCTACACCTTC.

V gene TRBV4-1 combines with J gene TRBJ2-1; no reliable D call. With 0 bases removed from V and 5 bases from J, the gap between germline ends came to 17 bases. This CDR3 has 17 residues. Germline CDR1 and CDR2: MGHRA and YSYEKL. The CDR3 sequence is CASSQEYRASPNNEQFF. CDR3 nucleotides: TGCGCCAGCAGCCAAGAATACAGAGCCTCGCCGAACAATGAGCAGTTCTTC.

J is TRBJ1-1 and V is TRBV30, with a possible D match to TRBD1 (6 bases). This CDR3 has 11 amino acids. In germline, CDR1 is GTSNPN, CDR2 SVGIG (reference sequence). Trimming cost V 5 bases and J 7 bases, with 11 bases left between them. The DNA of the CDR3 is TGTGCCTGGGGACAGCCCCTTGAAGCTTTCTTT. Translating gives CAWGQPLEAFF.

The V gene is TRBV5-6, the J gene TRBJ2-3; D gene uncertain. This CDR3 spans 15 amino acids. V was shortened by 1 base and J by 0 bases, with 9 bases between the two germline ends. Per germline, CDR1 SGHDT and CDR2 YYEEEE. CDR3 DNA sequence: TGTGCCAGCAGCTTGCCGGGTCGGAGCACAGATACGCAGTATTTT. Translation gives CASSLPGRSTDTQYF.

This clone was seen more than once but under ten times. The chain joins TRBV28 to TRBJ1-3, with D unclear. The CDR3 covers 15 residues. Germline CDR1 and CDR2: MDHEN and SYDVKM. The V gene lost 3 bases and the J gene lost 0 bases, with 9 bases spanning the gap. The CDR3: CASSLEVRSGNTIYF. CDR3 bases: TGTGCCAGCAGTTTGGAGGTACGCTCTGGAAACACCATATATTTT.

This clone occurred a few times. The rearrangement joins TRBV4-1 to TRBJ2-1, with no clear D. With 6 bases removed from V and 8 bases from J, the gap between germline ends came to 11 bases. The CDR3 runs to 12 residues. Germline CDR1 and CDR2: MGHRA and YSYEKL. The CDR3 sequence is CASSPNSHEQFF. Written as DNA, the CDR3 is TGCGCCAGCAGTCCAAATAGTCATGAGCAGTTCTTC.

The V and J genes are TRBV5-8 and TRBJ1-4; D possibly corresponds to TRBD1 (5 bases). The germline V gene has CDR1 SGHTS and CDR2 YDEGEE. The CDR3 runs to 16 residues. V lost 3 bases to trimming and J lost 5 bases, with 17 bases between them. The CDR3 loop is CASSSGGVPPNEKLFF. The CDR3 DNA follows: TGTGCCAGCAGCTCGGGGGGTGTCCCGCCGAATGAAAAACTGTTTTTT.

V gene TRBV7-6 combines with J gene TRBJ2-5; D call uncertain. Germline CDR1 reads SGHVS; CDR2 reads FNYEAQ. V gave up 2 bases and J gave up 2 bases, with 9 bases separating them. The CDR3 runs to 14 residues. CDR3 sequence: CASSLYFEQETQYF. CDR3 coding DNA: TGTGCCAGCAGCTTATATTTCGAGCAAGAGACCCAGTACTTC.

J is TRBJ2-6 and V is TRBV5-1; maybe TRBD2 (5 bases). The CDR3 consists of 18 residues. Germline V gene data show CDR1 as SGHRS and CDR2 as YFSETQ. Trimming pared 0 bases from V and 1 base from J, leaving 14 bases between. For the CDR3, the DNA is TGCGCCAGCAGCTTGGAGGTGTTTACTAGATCTGGGGCCAACGTCCTGACTTTC. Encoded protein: CASSLEVFTRSGANVLTF.

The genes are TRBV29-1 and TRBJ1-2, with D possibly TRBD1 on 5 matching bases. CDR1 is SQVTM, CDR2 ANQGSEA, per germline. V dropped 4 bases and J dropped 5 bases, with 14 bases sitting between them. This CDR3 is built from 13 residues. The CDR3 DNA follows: TGCAGCGTTGCAGAAGCCGGGGGGTATGGCTACACCTTC. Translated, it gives CSVAEAGGYGYTF.

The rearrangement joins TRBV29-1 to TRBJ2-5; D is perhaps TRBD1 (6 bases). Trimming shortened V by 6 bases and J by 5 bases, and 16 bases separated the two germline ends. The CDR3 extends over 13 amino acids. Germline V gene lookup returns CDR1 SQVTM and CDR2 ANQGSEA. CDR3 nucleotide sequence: TGCAGCGTCGCCGGACAGAATTCGGAGACCCAGTACTTC. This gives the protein CSVAGQNSETQYF.

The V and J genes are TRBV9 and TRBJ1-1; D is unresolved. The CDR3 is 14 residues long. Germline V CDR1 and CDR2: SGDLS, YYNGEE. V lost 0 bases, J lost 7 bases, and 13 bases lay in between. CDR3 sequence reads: CASSVGWATDEAFF. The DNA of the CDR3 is TGTGCCAGCAGCGTAGGCTGGGCCACGGATGAAGCTTTCTTT.

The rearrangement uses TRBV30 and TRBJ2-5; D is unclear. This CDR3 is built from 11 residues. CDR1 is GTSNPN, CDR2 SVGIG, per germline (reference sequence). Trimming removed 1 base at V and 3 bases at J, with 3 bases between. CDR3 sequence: CAWSGEETQYF. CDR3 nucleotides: TGTGCCTGGAGTGGCGAAGAGACCCAGTACTTC.

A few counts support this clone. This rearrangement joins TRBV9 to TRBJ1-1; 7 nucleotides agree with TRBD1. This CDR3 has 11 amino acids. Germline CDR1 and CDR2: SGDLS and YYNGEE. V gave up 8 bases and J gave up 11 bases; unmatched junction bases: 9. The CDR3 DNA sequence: TGTGCCAGTCAAGGGGGCTACGGGGCTTTCTTT. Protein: CASQGGYGAFF. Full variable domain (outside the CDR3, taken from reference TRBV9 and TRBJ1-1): DSGVTQTPKHLITATGQRVTLRCSPRSGDLSVYWYQQSLDQGLQFLIQYYNGEERAKGNILERFSAQQFPDLHSELNLSSLELGDSALYFCASQGGYGAFFGQGTRLTVV.

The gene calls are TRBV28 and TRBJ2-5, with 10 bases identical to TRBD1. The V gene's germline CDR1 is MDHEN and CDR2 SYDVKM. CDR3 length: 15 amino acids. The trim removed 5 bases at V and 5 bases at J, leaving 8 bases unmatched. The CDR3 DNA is TGTGCCAGCAGTCCCCGGACAGGGGGAAGGGAGACCCAGTACTTC. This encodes CASSPRTGGRETQYF.

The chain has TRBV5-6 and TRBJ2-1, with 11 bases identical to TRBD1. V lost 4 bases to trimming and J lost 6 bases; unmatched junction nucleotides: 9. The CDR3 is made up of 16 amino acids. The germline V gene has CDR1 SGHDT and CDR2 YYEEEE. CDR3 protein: CASSPGTGGRGNEQFF. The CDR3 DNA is TGTGCCAGCAGCCCTGGGACAGGGGGGAGAGGCAATGAGCAGTTCTTC.

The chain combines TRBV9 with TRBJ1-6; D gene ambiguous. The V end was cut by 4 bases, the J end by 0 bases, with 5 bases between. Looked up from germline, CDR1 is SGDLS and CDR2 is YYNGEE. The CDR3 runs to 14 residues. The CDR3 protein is CASSLSSYNSPLHF. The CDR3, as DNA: TGTGCCAGCAGCCTGAGCTCCTATAATTCACCCCTCCACTTT.

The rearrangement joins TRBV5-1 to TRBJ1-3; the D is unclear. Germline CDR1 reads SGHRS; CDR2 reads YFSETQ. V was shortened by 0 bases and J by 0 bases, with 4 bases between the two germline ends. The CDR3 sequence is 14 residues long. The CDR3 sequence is CASSLASSGNTIYF. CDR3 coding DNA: TGCGCCAGCAGCTTGGCTAGCTCTGGAAACACCATATATTTT.

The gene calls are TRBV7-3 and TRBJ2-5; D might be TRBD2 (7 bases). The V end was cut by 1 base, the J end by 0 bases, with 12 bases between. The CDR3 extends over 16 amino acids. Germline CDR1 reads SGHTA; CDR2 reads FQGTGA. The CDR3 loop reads CASSLRGGANQETQYF. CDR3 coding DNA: TGTGCCAGCAGCTTAAGAGGGGGGGCCAACCAAGAGACCCAGTACTTC. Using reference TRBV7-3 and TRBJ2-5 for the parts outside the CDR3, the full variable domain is GAGVSQTPSNKVTEKGKYVELRCDPISGHTALYWYRQSLGQGPEFLIYFQGTGAADDSGLPNDRFFAVRPEGSVSTLKIQRTERGDSAVYLCASSLRGGANQETQYFGPGTRLLVL.

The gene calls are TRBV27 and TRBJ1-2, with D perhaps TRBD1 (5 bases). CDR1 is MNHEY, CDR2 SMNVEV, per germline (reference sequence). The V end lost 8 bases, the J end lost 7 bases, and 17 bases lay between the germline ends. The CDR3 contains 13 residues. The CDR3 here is CASSRGGGVGYTF. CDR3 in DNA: TGTGCCAGCTCTCGGGGGGGAGGGGTTGGCTACACCTTC.

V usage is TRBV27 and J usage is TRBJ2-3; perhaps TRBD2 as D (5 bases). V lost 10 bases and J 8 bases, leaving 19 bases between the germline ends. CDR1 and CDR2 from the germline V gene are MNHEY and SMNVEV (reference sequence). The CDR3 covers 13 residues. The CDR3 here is CATAGRPGRTQYF. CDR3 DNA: TGTGCCACCGCGGGCCGCCCGGGCCGTACGCAGTATTTT.

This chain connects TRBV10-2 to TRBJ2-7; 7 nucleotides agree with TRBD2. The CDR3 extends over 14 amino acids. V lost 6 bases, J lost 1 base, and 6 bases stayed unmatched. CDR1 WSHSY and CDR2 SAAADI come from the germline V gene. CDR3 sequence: CASSALALSYEQYF. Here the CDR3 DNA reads TGCGCCAGCAGCGCACTAGCGCTATCCTACGAGCAGTACTTC.

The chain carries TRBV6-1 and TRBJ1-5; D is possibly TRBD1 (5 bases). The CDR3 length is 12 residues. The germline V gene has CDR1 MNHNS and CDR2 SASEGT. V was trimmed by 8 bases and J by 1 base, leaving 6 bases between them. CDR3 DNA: TGTGCCAGCCGACAGAGCAATCAGCCCCAGCATTTT. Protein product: CASRQSNQPQHF.

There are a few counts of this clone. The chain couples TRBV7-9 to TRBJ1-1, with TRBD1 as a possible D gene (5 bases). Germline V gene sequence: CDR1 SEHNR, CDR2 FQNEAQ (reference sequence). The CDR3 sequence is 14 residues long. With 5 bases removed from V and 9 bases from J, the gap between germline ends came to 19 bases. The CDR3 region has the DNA TGTGCCAGCAGCCGCGGCTTTACAGGTTTCCAAGCTTTCTTT. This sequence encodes CASSRGFTGFQAFF. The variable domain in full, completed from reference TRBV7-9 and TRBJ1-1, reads DTGVSQNPRHKITKRGQNVTFRCDPISEHNRLYWYRQTLGQGPEFLTYFQNEAQLEKSRLLSDRFSAERPKGSFSTLEIQRTEQGDSAMYLCASSRGFTGFQAFFGQGTRLTVV.

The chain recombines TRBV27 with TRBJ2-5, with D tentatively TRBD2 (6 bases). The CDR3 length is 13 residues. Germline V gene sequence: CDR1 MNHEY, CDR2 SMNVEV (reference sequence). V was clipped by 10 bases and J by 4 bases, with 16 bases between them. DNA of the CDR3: TGTGCCACCAGACAACGGGGACTAGAGACCCAGTACTTC. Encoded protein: CATRQRGLETQYF.

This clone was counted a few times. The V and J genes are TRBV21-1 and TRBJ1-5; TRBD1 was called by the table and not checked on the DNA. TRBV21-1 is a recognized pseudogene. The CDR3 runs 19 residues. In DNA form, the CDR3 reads TGTGCCAGCAGCCACCAATTTAAGGGCCAGGGGCTTCTAAGTCAGCCCCAGCATTTT. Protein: CASSHQFKGQGLLSQPQHF.

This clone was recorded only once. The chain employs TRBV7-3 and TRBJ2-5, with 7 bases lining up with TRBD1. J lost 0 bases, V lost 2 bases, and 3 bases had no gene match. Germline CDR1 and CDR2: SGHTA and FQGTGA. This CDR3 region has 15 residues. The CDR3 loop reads CASSLRGTDQETQYF. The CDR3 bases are TGTGCCAGCAGCTTACGTGGGACAGACCAAGAGACCCAGTACTTC.

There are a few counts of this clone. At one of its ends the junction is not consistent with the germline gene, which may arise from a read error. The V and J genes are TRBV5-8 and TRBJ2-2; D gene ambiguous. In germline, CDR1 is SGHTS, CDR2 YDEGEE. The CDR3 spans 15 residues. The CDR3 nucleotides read TGCGCCAGCAGCCAAGATGTCTCGTCCGGTACGACATTGTTTTTT. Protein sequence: CASSQDVSSGTTLFF.

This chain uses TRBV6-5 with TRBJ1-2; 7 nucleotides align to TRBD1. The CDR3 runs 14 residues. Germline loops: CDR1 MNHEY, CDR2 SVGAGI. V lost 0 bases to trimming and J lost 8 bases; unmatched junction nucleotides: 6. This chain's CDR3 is CASSYSGGGEGYTF. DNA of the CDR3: TGTGCCAGCAGTTACTCCGGAGGGGGCGAGGGCTACACCTTC.